This TCR beta chain emerged from a study of PD-L1 blockade in urothelial cancer. Study details: Most patients, about nine tenths of the roughly 30, were males with bladder-origin cancer. Researchers looked at the blood 3 weeks (second dose) and 6 weeks after treatment began. Study-level points and caveats: Better survival was predicted by below-median pretreatment blood TCR clonality.

The CDR3 spans 17 residues. The germline V and J ends were trimmed by 5 bases and 6 bases, with 26 bases remaining between them. In germline, CDR1 is MNHEY, CDR2 SMNVEV (reference sequence). Only in-frame clones appear in the TCRdb table, and some are missing; sequencing was by immunoSEQ multiplex PCR. The sample lists 12,000 to 15,000 clones, more than 75% occurring once. Concerning this clone: Antigen specificity is unknown.

Urothelial carcinoma affected the patients, and it was locally advanced or metastatic. The TCR originated in a man aged 65-85 years with urothelial cancer. The sample in question was PBMCs, obtained around atezolizumab (anti-PD-L1) treatment. The chain carries TRBV27 and TRBJ2-7, with a tentative D call TRBD1 (6 bases). The CDR3 coding sequence is TGTGCCAGCAGTCCCGGGTGGGGGCAGAGTCTAACTGCCGAGCAGTACTTC. It encodes CASSPGWGQSLTAEQYF.